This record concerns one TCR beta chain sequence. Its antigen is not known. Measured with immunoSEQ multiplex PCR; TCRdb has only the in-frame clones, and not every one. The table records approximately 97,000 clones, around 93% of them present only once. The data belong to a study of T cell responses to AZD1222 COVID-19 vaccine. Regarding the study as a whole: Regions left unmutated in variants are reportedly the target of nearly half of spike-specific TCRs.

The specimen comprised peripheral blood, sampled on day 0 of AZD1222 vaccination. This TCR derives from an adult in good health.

The CDR3 DNA follows: TGTGCCAGCAGTTTCTTTTTCCTAGCGGGGGGCAGAACCGGGGAGCTGTTTTTT. Encoded protein: CASSFFFLAGGRTGELFF. The genes are TRBV27 and TRBJ2-2; 11 bases are a match to TRBD2. CDR3 length: 18 residues. Germline V gene data show CDR1 as MNHEY and CDR2 as SMNVEV (reference sequence). After removal of 3 bases from V and 5 bases from J, the junction contained 11 bases not matched to a gene.